Each of the 19 T cell receptor beta chains below was sequenced from the same sample in a study of T cell responses to AZD1222 COVID-19 vaccine. Data came from immunoSEQ multiplex PCR; TCRdb stores just in-frame clones and leaves some out. The sample lists roughly 140,000 clones, just over 90% occurring once. The specimen was peripheral blood, collected on day 0 of AZD1222 vaccination. These receptors all stem from an adult in good health.

This chain joins TRBV3-1 (or the pseudogene TRBV3-2) and TRBJ1-5, with 10 bases aligning to TRBD1. J was trimmed by 3 bases and V by 3 bases; bases with no gene match: 2. This CDR3 is 15 amino acids long. Germline CDR1 LGHDT, CDR2 YNNKEL (reference sequence). In nucleotides, the CDR3 is TGTGCCAGCAGCCAGGACAGGGGGGACAATCAGCCCCAGCATTTT. It translates to CASSQDRGDNQPQHF.

This sequence joins TRBV6-2 or TRBV6-3 and TRBJ2-2; 7 nucleotides match TRBD1. J gave up 0 bases and V 2 bases, and 9 bases lay outside the gene matches. This CDR3 contains 18 residues. The V gene's germline CDR1 is MNHEY and CDR2 SVGEGT. The CDR3 spells CASSYTRDSYANTGELFF. In DNA, the CDR3 is TGTGCCAGCAGTTACACCCGGGACAGCTACGCGAACACCGGGGAGCTGTTTTTT.

The rearrangement links TRBV7-9 to TRBJ1-1; D perhaps matches TRBD1 (5 bases). With 3 bases removed from V and 4 bases from J, the gap between germline ends came to 12 bases. Germline lookup yields CDR1 SEHNR and CDR2 FQNEAQ (reference sequence). This CDR3 is built from 14 residues. The CDR3 region is CASSFRQGTTEAFF. CDR3 bases: TGTGCCAGCAGCTTCCGGCAGGGAACCACTGAAGCTTTCTTT.

The V gene is TRBV24-1, the J gene TRBJ2-7; 7 bases match TRBD1. Germline trimming cut 5 bases from V and 3 bases from J; bases unmatched to any gene: 15. This CDR3 is 17 amino acids long. The germline gives CDR1 KGHDR, CDR2 SFDVKD. Here the CDR3 DNA reads TGTGCCACCAGTGGCCCTAGGGAAGGGACAGTGGTCTACGAGCAGTACTTC. Translated, it gives CATSGPREGTVVYEQYF.

The chain is built from TRBV5-6 and TRBJ1-5; D gene unclear. Germline V gives CDR1 SGHDT, CDR2 YYEEEE. V was shortened by 0 bases and J by 10 bases, with 17 bases between the two germline ends. The CDR3 loop spans 15 amino acids. This CDR3 reads CASSLGRRVVLPQHF. CDR3 nucleotides: TGTGCCAGCAGCTTGGGCAGGAGGGTCGTGTTACCCCAGCATTTT.

The CDR3 DNA is TGTGCCAGCAGTCCTTTAATATACAGGGAGCAAGAGACCCAGTACTTC. Its translation: CASSPLIYREQETQYF. The genes are TRBV27 and TRBJ2-5; D is perhaps TRBD1 (6 bases). This CDR3 comprises 16 residues. Looked up from germline, CDR1 is MNHEY and CDR2 is SMNVEV (reference sequence). V gave up 5 bases and J gave up 2 bases, with 18 bases separating them.

The genes are TRBV5-4 and TRBJ1-1, with D possibly being TRBD1 (6 bases). Germline CDR1 and CDR2: SGHNT and YYREEE (reference sequence). V shed 2 bases and J shed 1 base, with 9 bases lying between them. The length of the CDR3 is 14 residues. In DNA form, the CDR3 reads TGTGCCAGCAGCTTCAGGGGACCGAACACTGAAGCTTTCTTT. This encodes CASSFRGPNTEAFF.

V gene TRBV5-5 combines with J gene TRBJ2-4; D gene unclear. Germline V gene data show CDR1 as SGHKS and CDR2 as YYEKEE (reference sequence). The CDR3 sequence is 15 residues long. The ends were cut back, 6 bases at V and 0 bases at J, with 13 bases in the middle. The CDR3 loop reads CASNSLELAKNIQYF. The CDR3 nucleotides read TGTGCCAGCAACTCACTCGAATTAGCCAAAAACATTCAGTACTTC.

The gene calls are TRBV30 and TRBJ1-1, with 7 positions matching TRBD1. The junction had 11 bases not matched to a gene; V was cut back by 3 bases and J by 10 bases. Germline CDR1 reads GTSNPN; CDR2 reads SVGIG (reference sequence). CDR3 length: 13 residues. The CDR3 spells CAWSLAGGSGAFF. The CDR3 DNA sequence: TGTGCCTGGAGCCTCGCAGGGGGTTCGGGAGCTTTCTTT.

This sequence joins TRBV5-1 and TRBJ2-1; TRBD1 is a possible D gene (6 bases). The germline V and J ends were trimmed by 0 bases and 12 bases, with 19 bases remaining between them. The CDR3 sequence is 15 residues long. Germline assignment: CDR1 SGHRS and CDR2 YFSETQ. This CDR3 reads CASSLDSDRLKWQFF. The CDR3 nucleotides read TGCGCCAGCAGCTTGGATTCTGACAGGTTGAAGTGGCAGTTCTTC.

The rearrangement joins TRBV5-1 to TRBJ1-2; no firm D call. CDR1 and CDR2 (germline): SGHRS, YFSETQ. This CDR3 spans 14 amino acids. With 2 bases removed from V and 3 bases from J, the gap between germline ends came to 11 bases. This chain's CDR3 is CASSFSPGDYGYTF. CDR3 nucleotide sequence: TGCGCCAGCAGCTTTTCACCAGGCGACTATGGCTACACCTTC.

Only one count was recorded for this clone. The rearrangement joins TRBV23-1 to TRBJ2-7, with 8 bases that match TRBD2. TRBV23-1 is an open reading frame, and its role is uncertain. CDR3 length equals 16 residues. The ends lost 7 bases at V and 2 bases at J; junction bases unmatched: 13. The CDR3 region has the DNA TGCGCCAGCACCCGGGGGGGCGACCCTTCGGCCTACGAGCAGTACTTC. Its protein product is CASTRGGDPSAYEQYF.

The V and J genes are TRBV6-5 and TRBJ2-2, with 9 bases identical to TRBD2. After removal of 6 bases from V and 5 bases from J, the junction contained 7 bases not matched to a gene. This CDR3 comprises 15 residues. CDR1 and CDR2 from the germline V gene are MNHEY and SVGAGI. The CDR3 loop is CASRGLAVGTGELFF. The CDR3 DNA reads TGTGCCAGCAGGGGACTAGCAGTTGGGACCGGGGAGCTGTTTTTT.

This chain links TRBV30 with TRBJ1-5, with TRBD1 as a possible D gene (6 bases). The CDR3 length is 16 residues. Germline loops: CDR1 GTSNPN, CDR2 SVGIG (reference sequence). The V and J ends lost 0 bases and 4 bases respectively, with 16 bases between them. CDR3 coding DNA: TGTGCCTGGAGTGTCTCCCTTGGGGGGCTTAATCAGCCCCAGCATTTT. Translating gives CAWSVSLGGLNQPQHF. Variable domain in full (rest from reference TRBV30 and TRBJ1-5): SQTIHQWPATLVQPVGSPLSLECTVEGTSNPNLYWYRQAAGRGLQLLFYSVGIGQISSEVPQNLSASRPQDRQFILSSKKLLLSDSGFYLCAWSVSLGGLNQPQHFGDGTRLSIL.

This clone was observed a single time. The chain combines TRBV6-5 with TRBJ1-1; a weak D match, TRBD1 (5 bases). The germline gives CDR1 MNHEY, CDR2 SVGAGI. CDR3 length: 16 amino acids. V dropped 2 bases and J dropped 4 bases, with 17 bases sitting between them. CDR3 in DNA: TGTGCCAGCAGTTACGATGGTATTGACAGTCGCACTGAAGCTTTCTTT. Translated: CASSYDGIDSRTEAFF.

The chain joins TRBV5-8 to TRBJ2-1; TRBD2 aligns across 8 bases. The V and J ends lost 0 bases and 4 bases, in that order; junction bases with no gene match: 6. CDR1 is SGHTS and CDR2 is YDEGEE in the germline V gene. The CDR3 consists of 16 residues. The CDR3 DNA is TGTGCCAGCAGCTTGGGAACAGCGGGAGTATACAATGAGCAGTTCTTC. Protein: CASSLGTAGVYNEQFF.

CDR3 sequence (DNA): TGCAGTGCTAGTCCCCTGACAGGGGGGGGAAACACCATATATTTT. This sequence encodes CSASPLTGGGNTIYF. This rearrangement joins TRBV20-1 to TRBJ1-3; 9 nucleotides agree with TRBD1. CDR3 length: 15 residues. Unmatched junction bases numbered 7, after V lost 3 bases and J lost 4 bases. CDR1 is DFQATT, CDR2 SNEGSKA, per germline (reference sequence).

The chain couples TRBV19 to TRBJ2-1; 15 bases are shared with TRBD2. The V gene end was trimmed by 6 bases and the J gene end by 9 bases; junction bases not matched to a gene: 6. CDR1 LNHDA and CDR2 SQIVND come from the germline V gene (reference sequence). The CDR3 has 15 residues. The CDR3: CASSPGLAGGFEQFF. In nucleotides, the CDR3 is TGTGCCAGTAGCCCCGGACTAGCGGGAGGGTTTGAGCAGTTCTTC.

V gene TRBV19 combines with J gene TRBJ2-6; D ambiguous. V was pared by 1 base and J by 4 bases, with 5 bases between. The CDR3 has 14 amino acids. In germline, CDR1 is LNHDA, CDR2 SQIVND (reference sequence). The CDR3: CASSIGPGANVLTF. The CDR3 DNA reads as TGTGCCAGTAGTATAGGCCCAGGGGCCAACGTCCTGACTTTC.